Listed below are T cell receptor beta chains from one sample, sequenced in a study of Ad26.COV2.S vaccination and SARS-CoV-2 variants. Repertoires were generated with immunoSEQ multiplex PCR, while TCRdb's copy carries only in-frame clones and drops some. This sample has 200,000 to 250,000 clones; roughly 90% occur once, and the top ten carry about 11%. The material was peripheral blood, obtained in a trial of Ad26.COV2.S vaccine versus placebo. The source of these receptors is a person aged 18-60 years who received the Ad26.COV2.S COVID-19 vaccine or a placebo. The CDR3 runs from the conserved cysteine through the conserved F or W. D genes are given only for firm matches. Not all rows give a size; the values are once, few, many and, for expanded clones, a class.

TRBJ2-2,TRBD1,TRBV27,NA,CASSLPGQGAIGELFF,TGTGCCAGCAGTTTACCGGGACAGGGGGCGATCGGGGAGCTGTTTTTT
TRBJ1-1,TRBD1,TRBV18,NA,CASSPLSQGASEAFF,TGTGCCAGCTCACCCTTATCCCAGGGGGCTTCTGAAGCTTTCTTT
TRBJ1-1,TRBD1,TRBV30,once,CAWLPGQGFSEAFF,TGTGCCTGGCTACCGGGACAGGGATTCTCGGAAGCTTTCTTT
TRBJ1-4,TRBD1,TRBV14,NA,CASSQELPPGGKLFF,TGTGCCAGCAGCCAAGAGCTTCCCCCAGGGGGAAAACTGTTTTTT
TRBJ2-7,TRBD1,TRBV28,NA,CASSGMNRGRLYEQYF,TGTGCCAGCAGCGGAATGAACAGGGGGCGCCTCTACGAGCAGTACTTC
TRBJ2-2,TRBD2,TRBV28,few,CASSSEGLAVNTGELFF,TGTGCCAGCAGTTCCGAGGGACTAGCGGTCAACACCGGGGAGCTGTTTTTT
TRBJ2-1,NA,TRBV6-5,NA,CASSYSGPALNEQFF,TGTGCCAGCAGTTACTCGGGACCCGCCCTCAATGAGCAGTTCTTC
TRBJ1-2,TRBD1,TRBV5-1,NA,CASSSRTGPLEYGYTF,TGCGCCAGCAGCTCCCGGACAGGACCTCTAGAGTATGGCTACACCTTC
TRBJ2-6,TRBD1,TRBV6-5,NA,CASSRDSSGANVLTF,TGTGCCAGCAGCCGGGACAGTTCTGGGGCCAACGTCCTGACTTTC
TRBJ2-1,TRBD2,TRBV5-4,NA,CARWTSGSNEQFF,TGTGCCAGATGGACTAGCGGGAGCAATGAGCAGTTCTTC
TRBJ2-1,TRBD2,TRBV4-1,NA,CASSQYLAGGGGNEQFF,TGCGCCAGCAGCCAATACTTAGCGGGAGGTGGTGGAAATGAGCAGTTCTTC
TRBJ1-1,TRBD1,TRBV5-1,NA,CASTDRGVNTEAFF,TGCGCCAGCACCGACAGGGGCGTAAACACTGAAGCTTTCTTT
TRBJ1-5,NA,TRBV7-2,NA,CASSSTGNNQPQHF,TGTGCCAGCAGCTCTACAGGGAACAATCAGCCCCAGCATTTT
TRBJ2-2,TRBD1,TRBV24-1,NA,CATSDPPGTDNLTGELFF,TGTGCCACCAGTGACCCCCCCGGGACAGATAATCTCACCGGGGAGCTGTTTTTT
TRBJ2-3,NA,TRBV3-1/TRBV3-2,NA,CASSQRVDTQYF,TGTGCCAGCAGCCAGCGGGTGGATACGCAGTATTTT
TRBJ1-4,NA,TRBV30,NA,CAWSVMGLNEKLFF,TGTGCCTGGAGTGTAATGGGGCTTAATGAAAAACTGTTTTTT
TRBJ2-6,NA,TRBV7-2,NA,CASSLEASGANVLTF,TGTGCCAGCAGCCTAGAAGCCTCTGGGGCCAACGTCCTGACTTTC
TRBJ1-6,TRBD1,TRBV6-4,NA,CASSPGTENSPLHF,TGTGCCAGCAGCCCCGGGACAGAGAATTCACCCCTCCACTTT
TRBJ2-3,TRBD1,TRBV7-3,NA,CASSGDRAGLETDTQYF,TGTGCCAGCAGCGGCGACAGGGCGGGCCTGGAAACAGATACGCAGTATTTT
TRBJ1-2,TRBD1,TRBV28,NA,CATPGQVGYGYTF,TGTGCCACCCCGGGACAGGTGGGCTATGGCTACACCTTC
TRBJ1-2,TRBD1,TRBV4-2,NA,CASSQADRAGGYTF,TGTGCCAGCAGCCAAGCGGACAGGGCAGGTGGCTACACCTTC
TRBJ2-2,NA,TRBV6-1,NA,CASSALRISGNTGELFF,TGTGCCAGCAGTGCCCTTAGGATCAGCGGGAACACCGGGGAGCTGTTTTTT
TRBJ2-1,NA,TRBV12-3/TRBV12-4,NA,CASSLWGTYEQFF,TGTGCCAGCAGTTTATGGGGCACGTATGAGCAGTTCTTC
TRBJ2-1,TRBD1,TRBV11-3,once,CASSSGGGDEQFF,TGTGCCAGCAGCTCAGGGGGCGGGGATGAGCAGTTCTTC
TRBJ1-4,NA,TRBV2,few,CASSEPGHHEKLFF,TGTGCCAGCAGTGAGCCGGGACACCACGAAAAACTGTTTTTT
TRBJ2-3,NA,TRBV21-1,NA,CASSKDRYTDTQYF,TGTGCCAGCAGCAAGGACAGATACACAGATACGCAGTATTTT
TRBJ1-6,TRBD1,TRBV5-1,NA,CASSLTGDRVNSPLHF,TGCGCCAGCAGCTTGACTGGGGACAGGGTTAATTCACCCCTCCACTTT
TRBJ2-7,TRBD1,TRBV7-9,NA,CASSFGGTETYEQYF,TGTGCCAGCAGCTTTGGTGGGACAGAGACCTACGAGCAGTACTTC
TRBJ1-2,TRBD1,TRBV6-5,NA,CASTHPGQGYPYTF,TGTGCCAGCACCCACCCGGGACAGGGATACCCCTACACCTTC
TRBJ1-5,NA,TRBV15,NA,CATREQGGNQPQHF,TGTGCCACCCGTGAACAGGGTGGGAATCAGCCCCAGCATTTT
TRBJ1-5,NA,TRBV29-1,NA,CSALTDSNQPQHF,TGCAGCGCCCTGACAGATAGCAATCAGCCCCAGCATTTT
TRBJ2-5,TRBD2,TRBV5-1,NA,CASSLEGTSGRETQYF,TGCGCCAGCAGCTTGGAAGGGACTAGCGGGAGAGAGACCCAGTACTTC
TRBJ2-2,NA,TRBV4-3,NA,CASSQGGVALRAGELFF,TGCGCCAGCAGCCAAGGGGGAGTAGCCCTGAGGGCCGGGGAGCTGTTTTTT
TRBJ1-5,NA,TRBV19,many,CASSSGEMGGQPQHF,TGTGCCAGTAGTAGTGGGGAGATGGGAGGTCAGCCCCAGCATTTT
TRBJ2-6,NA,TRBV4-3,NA,CASSRATHPGANVLTF,TGCGCCAGCAGTCGGGCCACCCACCCTGGGGCCAACGTCCTGACTTTC
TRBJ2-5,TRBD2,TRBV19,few,CASAARQPGLAGVETQYF,TGTGCCAGCGCCGCGCGGCAGCCGGGACTAGCGGGAGTAGAGACCCAGTACTTC
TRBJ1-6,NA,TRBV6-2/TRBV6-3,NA,CASSYPMNGNSPLHF,TGTGCCAGCAGTTACCCTATGAATGGTAATTCACCCCTCCACTTT
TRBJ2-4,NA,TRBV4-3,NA,CASSQYREKVAKNIQYF,TGCGCCAGCAGCCAGTACCGGGAGAAGGTGGCCAAAAACATTCAGTACTTC
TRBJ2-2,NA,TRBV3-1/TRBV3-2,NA,CASSPRRVGNTGELFF,TGTGCCAGCAGCCCCCGGCGGGTAGGGAACACCGGGGAGCTGTTTTTT
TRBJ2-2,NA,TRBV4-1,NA,CASSLRSPAGGELFF,TGCGCCAGCAGCCTGCGCAGCCCGGCTGGCGGGGAGCTGTTTTTT
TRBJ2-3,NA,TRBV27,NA,CASSFLLGGKADTQYF,TGTGCCAGCAGTTTTTTGCTTGGGGGCAAGGCAGATACGCAGTATTTT
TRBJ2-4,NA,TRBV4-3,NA,CASSQGTHGIQYF,TGCGCCAGCAGCCAAGGGACCCACGGAATTCAGTACTTC
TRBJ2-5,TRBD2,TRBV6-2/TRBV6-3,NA,CASSRGTSRGETQYF,TGTGCCAGCAGCCGGGGGACTAGCCGGGGAGAGACCCAGTACTTC
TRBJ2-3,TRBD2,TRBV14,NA,CASSQDRGVGFQDTQYF,TGTGCCAGCAGCCAAGATCGGGGGGTGGGATTTCAAGATACGCAGTATTTT
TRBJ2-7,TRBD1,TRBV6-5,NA,CASKVQGATDEQYF,TGTGCCAGCAAAGTCCAGGGGGCGACTGACGAGCAGTACTTC
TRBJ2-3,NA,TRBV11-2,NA,CASSPFLTDTQYF,TGTGCCAGCAGCCCGTTTCTAACAGATACGCAGTATTTT
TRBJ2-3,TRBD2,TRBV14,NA,CASSKGGLVTDTQYF,TGTGCCAGCAGCAAGGGCGGACTAGTCACAGATACGCAGTATTTT
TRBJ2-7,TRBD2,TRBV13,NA,CASSRTSGLTSSYEQYF,TGTGCCAGCAGCCGGACTAGCGGGCTAACTAGCTCCTACGAGCAGTACTTC
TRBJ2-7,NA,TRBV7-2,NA,CASSRWTAYEQYF,TGTGCCAGCAGCCGATGGACCGCCTACGAGCAGTACTTC
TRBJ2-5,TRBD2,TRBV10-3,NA,CAISPGLAGQETQYF,TGTGCCATCAGTCCGGGACTAGCGGGACAAGAGACCCAGTACTTC
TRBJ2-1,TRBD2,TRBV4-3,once,CASSRGLAGYNEQFF,TGCGCCAGCAGCCGAGGACTAGCGGGGTACAATGAGCAGTTCTTC
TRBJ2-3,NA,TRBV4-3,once,CASSQDKRTDTQYF,TGCGCCAGCAGCCAAGATAAGAGAACAGATACGCAGTATTTT